The source of this TCR beta chain is a study of molecular identifiers for immune sequencing clone quantification. The germline V gene has CDR1 DFQATT and CDR2 SNEGSKA (reference sequence). Between the trimmed V and J ends, which lost 7 bases and 2 bases, there was a span of 9 bases. This CDR3 region has 12 residues. Study outcomes and limitations: Barcode sharing among identical TCR molecules could make large clones appear smaller.

This clonotype came up a few times. What it binds is not known. Isolation of naive CD8 T cells was achieved by sorting on a CD8+CD4-CCR7+CD45RA+ phenotype. Both previously described methods and listed TCR primers were employed to make bulk TCR libraries. Via MiXCR, TCRdb re-called the PCR reads, giving one row per CDR3 protein. This sample has 70,000 to 90,000 distinct CDR3 sequences; around 20% occur once, and the top ten carry about 1%. This chain connects TRBV20-1 to TRBJ2-1; D is possibly TRBD1 or TRBD2 (5 bases each). Sequencing used naive CD8+ T cells from blood, with Jurkat cell RNA spiked in. The subset was: FACS-sorted CD8+CD4-CCR7+CD45RA+ naive T cells. The origin of this receptor is a human donor in good health. Some libraries in this study had Jurkat cell RNA spiked in. CDR3 sequence: CSGREPYNEQFF. The CDR3 bases are TGCAGTGGCAGGGAGCCCTACAATGAGCAGTTCTTC.